The entry below gives a single TCR beta chain sequence along with its context. Its antigen is unidentified. The record originates from a study of Ad26.COV2.S vaccination and SARS-CoV-2 variants. About the research overall: Donor got 5x10^10 or 1x10^11 viral particles of Ad26.COV2.S.

Study outcomes and limitations: Spike-specific TCR breadth ran higher among vaccine recipients than placebo recipients.

The treatment here: roughly 19 received Ad26.COV2.S at low or high dose, single or two shots; about 5 received placebo; per-sample allocation not given. After the first vaccine or placebo injection, samples were drawn on day 63. A Boston adult aged 18-55 years was the donor. Built on an Ad26 vector, the vaccine expressed Wuhan-strain SARS-CoV-2 spike. The table came from immunoSEQ multiplex PCR; TCRdb's copy has only in-frame clones and leaves some out. The data show 300,000 to 400,000 clones, roughly 87% seen once. CDR1 and CDR2 (germline): SGHVS, FQNEAQ. The J segment lost 4 bases and the V segment lost 3 bases, leaving 12 bases of the junction unmatched. CDR3 size: 17 residues.

The gene calls are TRBV7-8 and TRBJ1-2, with 9 nucleotides matching TRBD1. The origin of this receptor is a person between 18 and 60 years old who received the Ad26.COV2.S COVID-19 vaccine or a placebo. The sample in question was peripheral blood, obtained in a trial of Ad26.COV2.S vaccine versus placebo. CDR3 residues: CASSFSTTDRGGYGYTF. The DNA for the CDR3 is TGTGCCAGCAGCTTCTCTACCACCGACAGGGGGGGCTATGGCTACACCTTC.